Shown below are 13 T cell receptor beta chains from a single sample sequenced in a study of cytomegalovirus exposure and HLA in healthy donors. This PCR relied on a set of 60 Vbeta primers and 13 Jbeta primers. TCRdb keeps only in-frame clones here, not all; method: immunoSEQ multiplex PCR. The sample lists over 120,000 clones, nearly 10% occurring once. What was sequenced was PBMCs. The receptors here all came from a man aged 50 to 59 in good health and CMV-seronegative.

V usage is TRBV28 and J usage is TRBJ1-2; D gene unclear. V was trimmed by 8 bases and J by 8 bases, leaving 18 bases between them. The CDR3 loop spans 13 amino acids. The V gene's germline CDR1 is MDHEN and CDR2 SYDVKM. The CDR3 spells CASYPTGESGYTF. For the CDR3, the DNA is TGTGCCAGCTACCCAACTGGGGAGTCAGGCTACACCTTC.

J is TRBJ1-2 and V is TRBV7-2; D gene ambiguous. The CDR3 is made up of 12 amino acids. Trimming removed 3 bases from V and 0 bases from J, with 2 bases in between. Germline V gene lookup returns CDR1 SGHTA and CDR2 FQGNSA. This chain's CDR3 is CASSFSNYGYTF. The DNA of the CDR3 is TGTGCCAGCAGCTTCTCTAACTATGGCTACACCTTC. The whole variable domain, filled in from reference TRBV7-2 and TRBJ1-2, reads GAGVSQSPSNKVTEKGKDVELRCDPISGHTALYWYRQSLGQGLEFLIYFQGNSAPDKSGLPSDRFSAERTGGSVSTLTIQRTQQEDSAVYLCASSFSNYGYTFGSGTRLTVV.

This chain uses TRBV28 with TRBJ1-2; D gene unclear. The CDR3 spans 12 residues. Germline values: CDR1 MDHEN, CDR2 SYDVKM. Between the trimmed V and J ends, which lost 8 bases and 8 bases, there was a span of 15 bases. Here the CDR3 DNA reads TGTGCCAGCCGGCCGACAACTCAGGGCTACACCTTC. Amino acids: CASRPTTQGYTF.

This clone came up a few times. The chain has TRBV18 and TRBJ1-2; D perhaps matches TRBD1 (6 bases). Germline CDR1 and CDR2: KGHSH and LQKENI. This CDR3 is 13 amino acids long. V was shortened by 6 bases and J by 2 bases, with 10 bases between the two germline ends. CDR3 sequence: CASSNDRNYGYTF. CDR3 sequence (DNA): TGTGCCAGCTCTAACGACAGGAACTATGGCTACACCTTC.

This clone was seen a handful of times. The J gene is TRBJ2-2, the V gene TRBV29-1, with a weak D call TRBD2 (5 bases). Germline CDR1 SQVTM, CDR2 ANQGSEA. V lost 2 bases, J lost 5 bases, and 15 bases lay in between. This CDR3 spans 15 amino acids. Here the CDR3 DNA reads TGCAGCGTTGAAACCCCTTACTCGGGGACCGGGGAGCTGTTTTTT. This translates into CSVETPYSGTGELFF.

This clone was observed a handful of times. V is TRBV7-3 and J is TRBJ1-1; D is possibly TRBD1 (6 bases). Germline CDR1 is SGHTA and CDR2 is FQGTGA. V lost 4 bases to trimming and J lost 5 bases, with 14 bases between them. The CDR3 totals 14 residues. CDR3: CASSSTPGVTEAFF. Here the CDR3 DNA reads TGTGCCAGCAGCTCGACCCCAGGGGTGACTGAAGCTTTCTTT.

This clone was seen only a few times. The chain recombines TRBV7-3 with TRBJ2-2; 8 nucleotides align to TRBD1. The germline V gene has CDR1 SGHTA and CDR2 FQGTGA. This CDR3 has 15 amino acids. V shed 2 bases and J 4 bases; nucleotides not matched to a gene: 3. CDR3 sequence reads: CASSLYQGATGELFF. The DNA for the CDR3 is TGTGCCAGCAGCTTATACCAGGGGGCCACCGGGGAGCTGTTTTTT.

The chain recombines TRBV9 with TRBJ1-3; TRBD1 matches 7 bases. This CDR3 spans 16 amino acids. Germline V gene sequence: CDR1 SGDLS, CDR2 YYNGEE. The V gene end was trimmed by 1 base and the J gene end by 2 bases; junction bases not matched to a gene: 6. DNA of the CDR3: TGTGCCAGCAGCGTATCCAGCCAGGGGGCTGGAAACACCATATATTTT. Its translation is CASSVSSQGAGNTIYF.

The genes are TRBV5-1 and TRBJ1-1; no firm D call. Deletions cut 6 bases from V and 5 bases from J, with 17 bases between. The germline CDR1 and CDR2 sequences are SGHRS and YFSETQ. This CDR3 has 14 residues. The chain's CDR3 is CASKMTPPETEAFF. CDR3 DNA sequence: TGCGCCAGCAAAATGACCCCACCGGAGACTGAAGCTTTCTTT.

The chain recombines TRBV15 with TRBJ2-3, with 7 nucleotides matching TRBD1. With 3 bases clipped from V and 3 bases from J, the junction kept 12 bases outside the gene matches. Per the germline V gene, CDR1 is LNHNV and CDR2 is YYDKDF (reference sequence). CDR3 length equals 17 residues. Here the CDR3 reads CATSSPRTGLRTDTQYF. The DNA for the CDR3 is TGTGCCACCAGCAGTCCCAGGACAGGCTTGAGGACAGATACGCAGTATTTT.

The chain joins TRBV28 to TRBJ1-5; 9 nucleotides match TRBD1. J was trimmed by 7 bases and V by 5 bases; bases with no gene match: 9. The CDR3 extends over 15 amino acids. The germline CDR1 and CDR2 sequences are MDHEN and SYDVKM. Written as DNA, the CDR3 is TGTGCCAGCAGTCCCGGGACAGGGCTAGGGCAGCCCCAGCATTTT. Protein sequence: CASSPGTGLGQPQHF.

The J gene is TRBJ2-2, the V gene TRBV7-3; possibly TRBD2 for D (5 bases). Trimming cost V 1 base and J 7 bases, with 13 bases left between them. This CDR3 is 15 amino acids long. From germline, CDR1 is SGHTA and CDR2 FQGTGA. CDR3 in amino acids: CASSLSTPGGGELFF. The CDR3 DNA sequence: TGTGCCAGCAGCTTAAGCACCCCCGGAGGCGGGGAGCTGTTTTTT.

J is TRBJ1-2 and V is TRBV6-1, with 9 bases lining up with TRBD1. The trim removed 7 bases at V and 5 bases at J, leaving 11 bases unmatched. CDR1 is MNHNS and CDR2 is SASEGT in the germline V gene. The CDR3 contains 15 residues. The CDR3 DNA reads TGTGCCAGCACACCAACTACGACAGGGGGTTATGGCTACACCTTC. Translated, it gives CASTPTTTGGYGYTF.